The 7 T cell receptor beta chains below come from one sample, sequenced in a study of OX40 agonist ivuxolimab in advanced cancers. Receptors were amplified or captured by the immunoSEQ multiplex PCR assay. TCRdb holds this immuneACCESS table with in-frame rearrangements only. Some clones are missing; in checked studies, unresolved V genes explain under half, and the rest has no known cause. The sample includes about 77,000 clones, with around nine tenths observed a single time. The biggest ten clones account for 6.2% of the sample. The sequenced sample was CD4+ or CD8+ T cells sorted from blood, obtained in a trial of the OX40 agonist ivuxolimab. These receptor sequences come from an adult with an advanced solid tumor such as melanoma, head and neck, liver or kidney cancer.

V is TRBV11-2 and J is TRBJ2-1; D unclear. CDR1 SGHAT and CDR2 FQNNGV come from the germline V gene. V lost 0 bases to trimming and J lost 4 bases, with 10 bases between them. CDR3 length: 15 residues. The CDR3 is CASSLDGPRYNEQFF. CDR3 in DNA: TGTGCCAGCAGCTTAGACGGCCCCCGGTACAATGAGCAGTTCTTC.

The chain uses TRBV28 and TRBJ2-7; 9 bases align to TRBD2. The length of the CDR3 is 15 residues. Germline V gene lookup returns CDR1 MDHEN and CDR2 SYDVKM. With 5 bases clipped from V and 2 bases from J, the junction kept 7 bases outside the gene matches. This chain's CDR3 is CASSPHSGGTYEQYF. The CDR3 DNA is TGTGCCAGCAGTCCACATAGCGGGGGAACCTACGAGCAGTACTTC.

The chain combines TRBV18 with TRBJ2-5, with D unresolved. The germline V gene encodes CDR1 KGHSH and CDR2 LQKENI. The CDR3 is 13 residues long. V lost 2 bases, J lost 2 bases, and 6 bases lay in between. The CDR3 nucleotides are TGTGCCAGCTCACCAGGGCAGCAAGAGACCCAGTACTTC. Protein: CASSPGQQETQYF.

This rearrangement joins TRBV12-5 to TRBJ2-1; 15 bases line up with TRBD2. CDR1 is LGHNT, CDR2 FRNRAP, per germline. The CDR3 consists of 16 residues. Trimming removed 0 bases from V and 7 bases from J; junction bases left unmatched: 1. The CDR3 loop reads CASGLVGLAGGNEQFF. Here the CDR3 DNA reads TGTGCTAGTGGTTTGGTAGGACTAGCGGGAGGGAATGAGCAGTTCTTC.

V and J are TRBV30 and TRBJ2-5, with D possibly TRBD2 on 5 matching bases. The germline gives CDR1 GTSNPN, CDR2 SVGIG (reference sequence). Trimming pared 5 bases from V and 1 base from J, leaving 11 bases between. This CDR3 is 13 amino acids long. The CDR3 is CAWSASRQETQYF. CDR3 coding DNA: TGTGCCTGGTCCGCTAGCCGCCAAGAGACCCAGTACTTC.

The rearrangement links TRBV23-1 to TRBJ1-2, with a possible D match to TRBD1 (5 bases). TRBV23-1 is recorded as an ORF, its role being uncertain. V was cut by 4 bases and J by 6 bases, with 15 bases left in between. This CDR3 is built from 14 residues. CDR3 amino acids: CASSPPGGRNGYTF. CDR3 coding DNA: TGCGCCAGCAGTCCCCCGGGGGGGAGAAATGGCTACACCTTC.

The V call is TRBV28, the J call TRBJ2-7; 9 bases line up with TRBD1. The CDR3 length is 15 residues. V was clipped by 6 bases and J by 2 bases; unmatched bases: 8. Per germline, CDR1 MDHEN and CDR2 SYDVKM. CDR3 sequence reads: CASRLRDREAYEQYF. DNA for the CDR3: TGTGCCAGCAGGCTACGGGACAGGGAAGCCTACGAGCAGTACTTC.